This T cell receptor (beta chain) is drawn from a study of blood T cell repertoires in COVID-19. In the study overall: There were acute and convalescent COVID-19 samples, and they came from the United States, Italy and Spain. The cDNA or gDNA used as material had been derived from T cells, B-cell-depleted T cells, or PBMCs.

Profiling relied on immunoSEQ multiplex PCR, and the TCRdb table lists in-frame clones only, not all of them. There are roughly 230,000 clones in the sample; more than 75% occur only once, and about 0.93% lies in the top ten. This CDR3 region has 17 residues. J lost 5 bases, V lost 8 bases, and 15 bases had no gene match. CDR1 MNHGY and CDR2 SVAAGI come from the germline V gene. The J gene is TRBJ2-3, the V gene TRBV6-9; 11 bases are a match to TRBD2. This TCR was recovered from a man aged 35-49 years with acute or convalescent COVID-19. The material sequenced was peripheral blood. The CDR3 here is CASRNRHSGGAIDTQYF. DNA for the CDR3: TGTGCCAGCCGCAATCGACATAGCGGGGGGGCCATAGATACGCAGTATTTT.